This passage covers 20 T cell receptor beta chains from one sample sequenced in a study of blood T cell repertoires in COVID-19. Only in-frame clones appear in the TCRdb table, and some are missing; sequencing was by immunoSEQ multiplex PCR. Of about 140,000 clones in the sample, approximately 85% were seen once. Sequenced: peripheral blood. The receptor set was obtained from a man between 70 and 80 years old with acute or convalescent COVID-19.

Here the CDR3 DNA reads TGTGCCAGCAGTGAAGCGCGGGAAAGGCGGGCTTTCTTT. Protein product: CASSEARERRAFF. This chain links TRBV2 with TRBJ1-1; D call uncertain. CDR3 length equals 13 residues. V lost 0 bases and J 11 bases, leaving 13 bases between the germline ends. Germline V gene lookup returns CDR1 SNHLY and CDR2 FYNNEI.

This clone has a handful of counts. The CDR3 here is CASSERRSNEKLFF. As DNA, the CDR3 is TGTGCCAGCAGTGAAAGGAGGTCTAATGAAAAACTGTTTTTT. V gene TRBV2 combines with J gene TRBJ1-4; no reliable D call. Germline-derived CDR1 and CDR2 are SNHLY and FYNNEI. The V end was cut by 2 bases, the J end by 3 bases, with 7 bases between. CDR3 length: 14 residues.

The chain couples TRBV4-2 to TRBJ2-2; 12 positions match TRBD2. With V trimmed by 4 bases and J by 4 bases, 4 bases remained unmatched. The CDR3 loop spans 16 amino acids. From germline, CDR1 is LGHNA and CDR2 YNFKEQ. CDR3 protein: CASSPGLAGPTGELFF. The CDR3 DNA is TGTGCCAGCAGCCCCGGACTAGCGGGACCCACCGGGGAGCTGTTTTTT.

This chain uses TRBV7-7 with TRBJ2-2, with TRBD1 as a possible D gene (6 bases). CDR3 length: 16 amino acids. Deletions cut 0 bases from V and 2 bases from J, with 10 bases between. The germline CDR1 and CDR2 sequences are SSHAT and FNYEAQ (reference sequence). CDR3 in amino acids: CASSLATGSNTGELFF. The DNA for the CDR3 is TGTGCCAGCAGCTTAGCGACAGGCTCCAACACCGGGGAGCTGTTTTTT.

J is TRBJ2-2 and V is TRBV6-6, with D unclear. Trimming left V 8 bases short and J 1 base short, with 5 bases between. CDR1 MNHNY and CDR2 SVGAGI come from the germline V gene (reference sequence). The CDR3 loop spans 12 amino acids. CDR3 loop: CASGQNTGELFF. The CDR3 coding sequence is TGTGCCAGCGGGCAGAACACCGGGGAGCTGTTTTTT.

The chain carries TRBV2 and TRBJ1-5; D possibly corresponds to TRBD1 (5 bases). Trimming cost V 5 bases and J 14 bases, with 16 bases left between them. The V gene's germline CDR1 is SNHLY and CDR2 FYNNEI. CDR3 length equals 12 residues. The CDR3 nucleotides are TGTGCCAGCAGTCTGCAGGGATCAGGAAAGCATTTT. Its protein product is CASSLQGSGKHF.

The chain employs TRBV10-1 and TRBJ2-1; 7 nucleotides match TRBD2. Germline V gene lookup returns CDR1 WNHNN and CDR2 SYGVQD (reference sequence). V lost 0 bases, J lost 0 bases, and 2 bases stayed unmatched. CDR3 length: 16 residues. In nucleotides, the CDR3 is TGCGCCAGCAGTGAGTCGGGGGGGAGCTCCTACAATGAGCAGTTCTTC. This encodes CASSESGGSSYNEQFF.

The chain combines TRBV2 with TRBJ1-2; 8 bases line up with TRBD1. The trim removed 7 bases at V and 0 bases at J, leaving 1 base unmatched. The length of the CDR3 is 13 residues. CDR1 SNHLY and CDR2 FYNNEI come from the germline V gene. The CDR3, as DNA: TGTGCCAGCACAGGGGGCTCTAACTATGGCTACACCTTC. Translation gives CASTGGSNYGYTF.

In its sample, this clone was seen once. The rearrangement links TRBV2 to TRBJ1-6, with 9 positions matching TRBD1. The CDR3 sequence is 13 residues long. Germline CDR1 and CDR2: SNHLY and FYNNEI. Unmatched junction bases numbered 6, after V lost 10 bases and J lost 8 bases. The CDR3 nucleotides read TGTGCCACTAGGGGACAGGGTGATTCACCCCTCCACTTT. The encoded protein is CATRGQGDSPLHF.

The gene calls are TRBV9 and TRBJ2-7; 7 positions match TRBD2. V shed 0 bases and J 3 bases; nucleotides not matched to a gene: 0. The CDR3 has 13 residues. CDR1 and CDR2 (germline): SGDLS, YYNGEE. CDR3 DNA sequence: TGTGCCAGCAGCGTAGGGACTAGCTACGAGCAGTACTTC. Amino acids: CASSVGTSYEQYF.

Here the CDR3 DNA reads TGTGCCAGCAGCTTGTGGGCTAGCGGACCCACCGGGGAGCTGTTTTTT. This codes for CASSLWASGPTGELFF. The chain combines TRBV5-4 with TRBJ2-2, with 7 positions matching TRBD2. With V trimmed by 1 base and J by 4 bases, 7 bases remained unmatched. The V gene's germline CDR1 is SGHNT and CDR2 YYREEE (reference sequence). CDR3 length: 16 amino acids.

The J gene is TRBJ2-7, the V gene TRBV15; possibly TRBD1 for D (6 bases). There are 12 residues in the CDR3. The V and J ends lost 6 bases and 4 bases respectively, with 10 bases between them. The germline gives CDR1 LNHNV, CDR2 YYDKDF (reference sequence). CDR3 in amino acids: CATSVRGYEQYF. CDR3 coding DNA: TGTGCCACCAGTGTCAGGGGTTACGAGCAGTACTTC.

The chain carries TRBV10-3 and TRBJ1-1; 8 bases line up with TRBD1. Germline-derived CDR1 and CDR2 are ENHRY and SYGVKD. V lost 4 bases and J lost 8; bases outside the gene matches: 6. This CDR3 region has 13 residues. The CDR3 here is CAISVTGDREAFF. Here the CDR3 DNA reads TGTGCCATCAGTGTCACCGGGGACAGGGAAGCTTTCTTT.

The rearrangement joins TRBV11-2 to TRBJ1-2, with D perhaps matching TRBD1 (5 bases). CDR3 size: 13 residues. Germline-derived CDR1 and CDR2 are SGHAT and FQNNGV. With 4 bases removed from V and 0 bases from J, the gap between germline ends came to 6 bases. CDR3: CASSSTANYGYTF. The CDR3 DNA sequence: TGTGCCAGCAGCTCGACAGCTAACTATGGCTACACCTTC.

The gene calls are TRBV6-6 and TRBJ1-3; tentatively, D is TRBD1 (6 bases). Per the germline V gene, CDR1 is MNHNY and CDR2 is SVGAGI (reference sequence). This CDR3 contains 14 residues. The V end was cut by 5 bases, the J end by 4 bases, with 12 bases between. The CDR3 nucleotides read TGTGCCAGCAGTCGGGGGGGGCCCGGAAACACCATATATTTT. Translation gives CASSRGGPGNTIYF.

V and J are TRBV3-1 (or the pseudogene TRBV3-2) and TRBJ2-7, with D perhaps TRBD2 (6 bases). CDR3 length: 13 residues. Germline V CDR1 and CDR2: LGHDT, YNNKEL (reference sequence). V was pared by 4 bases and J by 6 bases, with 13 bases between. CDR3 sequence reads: CASSLKMGGEQYF. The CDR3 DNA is TGTGCCAGCAGCCTAAAGATGGGGGGCGAGCAGTACTTC.

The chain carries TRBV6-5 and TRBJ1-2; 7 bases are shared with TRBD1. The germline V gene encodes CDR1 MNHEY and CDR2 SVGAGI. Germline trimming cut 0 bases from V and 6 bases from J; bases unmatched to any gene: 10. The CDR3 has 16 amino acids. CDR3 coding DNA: TGTGCCAGCAGTTACTCCCCGGGACAGTCACCTAATGGCTACACCTTC. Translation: CASSYSPGQSPNGYTF.

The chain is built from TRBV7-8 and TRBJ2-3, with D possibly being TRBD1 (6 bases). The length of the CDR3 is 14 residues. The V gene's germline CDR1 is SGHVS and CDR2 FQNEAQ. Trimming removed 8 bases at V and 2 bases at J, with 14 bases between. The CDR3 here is CASLQGQSTDTQYF. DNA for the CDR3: TGTGCCAGCCTTCAAGGACAGTCCACAGATACGCAGTATTTT.

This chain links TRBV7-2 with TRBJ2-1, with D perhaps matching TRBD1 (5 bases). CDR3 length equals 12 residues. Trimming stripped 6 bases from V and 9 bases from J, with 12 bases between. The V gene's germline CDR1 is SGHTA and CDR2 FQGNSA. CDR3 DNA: TGTGCCAGCAGAGTCCGGACAAGTGAGCAGTTCTTC. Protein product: CASRVRTSEQFF.

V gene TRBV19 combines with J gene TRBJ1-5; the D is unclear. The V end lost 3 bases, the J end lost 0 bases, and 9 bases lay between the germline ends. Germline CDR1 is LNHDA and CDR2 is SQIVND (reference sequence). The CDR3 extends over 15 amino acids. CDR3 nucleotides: TGTGCCAGTAGTATTGGGCAGTTTAGCAATCAGCCCCAGCATTTT. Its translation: CASSIGQFSNQPQHF.